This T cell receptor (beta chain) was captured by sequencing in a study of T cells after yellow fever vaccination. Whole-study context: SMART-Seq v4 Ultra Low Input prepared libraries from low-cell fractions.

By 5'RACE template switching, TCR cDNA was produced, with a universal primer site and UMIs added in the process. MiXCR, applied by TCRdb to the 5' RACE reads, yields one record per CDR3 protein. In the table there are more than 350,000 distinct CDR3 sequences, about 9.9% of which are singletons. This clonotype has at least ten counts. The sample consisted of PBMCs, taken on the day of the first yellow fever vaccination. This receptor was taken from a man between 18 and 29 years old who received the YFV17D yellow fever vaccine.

The CDR3 DNA sequence: TGCGCCAGCAGCCAAGATCTTGGCAATCAGCCCCAGCATTTT. Translating gives CASSQDLGNQPQHF. This chain connects TRBV4-1 to TRBJ1-5; D ambiguous. In germline, CDR1 is MGHRA, CDR2 YSYEKL. The length of the CDR3 is 14 residues. Trimming took 0 bases from V and 2 from J, leaving 5 bases between them.